These 19 T cell receptor beta chains came from one sample sequenced in a study of T cells in Graves' hyperthyroidism and ophthalmopathy. TCR beta CDR3 regions were amplified from RNA transcripts. Carried out on the TCR CDR3, a first-round RT-PCR used the HTBI primer set. Each CDR3 protein is one row after TCRdb ran MiXCR on the multiplex PCR reads. The data show 250,000 or so distinct CDR3 sequences, roughly 15% seen once. The sequenced material came from blood. The receptor set was obtained from a woman between 35 and 50 years old with Graves' hyperthyroidism that later progressed to Graves' ophthalmopathy.

The sample holds many counts of this clonotype. This chain connects TRBV12-5 to TRBJ2-2; maybe TRBD1 (6 bases). The V gene lost 2 bases and the J gene lost 1 base, with 23 bases spanning the gap. Germline CDR1 reads LGHNT; CDR2 reads FRNRAP. The CDR3 is made up of 20 amino acids. CDR3 nucleotides: TGTGCTAGTGGTTTGCGCGGGTTAAAAGGGGGACACCAGAACACCGGGGAGCTGTTTTTT. It specifies CASGLRGLKGGHQNTGELFF.

This clonotype was detected ten times or more. The chain recombines TRBV5-1 with TRBJ2-3; 7 nucleotides line up with TRBD2. The CDR3 spans 16 residues. CDR1 and CDR2 (germline): SGHRS, YFSETQ. V shed 5 bases, J shed 2 bases, and the junction held 11 bases outside the gene matches. The DNA for the CDR3 is TGCGCCAGCAGATCTACCTCTAGCGGTCCCACAGATACGCAGTATTTT. It encodes CASRSTSSGPTDTQYF.

This clonotype was counted between two and nine times. The chain combines TRBV20-1 with TRBJ2-1, with TRBD2 matching 12 bases. J gave up 9 bases and V 0 bases, and 9 bases lay outside the gene matches. From germline, CDR1 is DFQATT and CDR2 SNEGSKA (reference sequence). The CDR3 covers 16 residues. The CDR3 loop reads CSARDPWLAGGGEQFF. CDR3 sequence (DNA): TGCAGTGCTAGAGATCCCTGGCTAGCGGGAGGGGGTGAGCAGTTCTTC.

This clonotype was recorded many times. This chain connects TRBV4-2 to TRBJ1-6; no clear D gene. CDR1 LGHNA and CDR2 YNFKEQ come from the germline V gene. The CDR3 is 17 residues long. The germline V and J ends were trimmed by 4 bases and 2 bases, with 15 bases remaining between them. The CDR3 spells CASSPVVGGTYNSPLHF. The CDR3 nucleotides read TGTGCCAGCAGCCCAGTCGTGGGAGGGACCTATAATTCACCCCTCCACTTT.

This clonotype was found a few times. This chain links TRBV4-2 with TRBJ2-1, with 11 bases aligning to TRBD2. Germline V gene data show CDR1 as LGHNA and CDR2 as YNFKEQ. Germline trimming cut 1 base from V and 4 bases from J; bases unmatched to any gene: 3. The CDR3 length is 16 residues. CDR3 region: CASSQGTSGYYNEQFF. CDR3 DNA: TGTGCCAGCAGCCAAGGGACTAGCGGGTATTACAATGAGCAGTTCTTC.

This clonotype was counted many times. The CDR3 sequence is CASSFTTRSSYNEQFF. CDR3 nucleotides: TGCGCCAGCAGCTTTACCACTAGGAGCTCCTACAATGAGCAGTTCTTC. The chain joins TRBV5-1 to TRBJ2-1, with D possibly being TRBD2 (5 bases). With 2 bases removed from V and 0 bases from J, the gap between germline ends came to 12 bases. The CDR3 extends over 16 amino acids. The germline gives CDR1 SGHRS, CDR2 YFSETQ.

This clonotype occurred a few times. J is TRBJ2-1 and V is TRBV28; the D gene could be TRBD1 or TRBD2 (6 bases each). CDR3 length: 18 amino acids. V was pared by 1 base and J by 0 bases, with 16 bases between. The germline V gene encodes CDR1 MDHEN and CDR2 SYDVKM. For the CDR3, the DNA is TGTGCCAGCAGTTTATACCCCTTAGGGGGGCCCTCCTACAATGAGCAGTTCTTC. It yields the protein CASSLYPLGGPSYNEQFF.

This clonotype was picked up many times. This chain joins TRBV11-2 and TRBJ2-1, with D unclear. The ends were cut back, 5 bases at V and 4 bases at J, with 6 bases in the middle. CDR1 and CDR2 (germline): SGHAT, FQNNGV. The CDR3 is 12 amino acids. CDR3: CASSPRYNEQFF. CDR3 DNA sequence: TGTGCCAGCAGCCCCAGGTACAATGAGCAGTTCTTC.

This clonotype was seen a handful of times. The chain joins TRBV28 to TRBJ1-2; D perhaps matches TRBD1 (5 bases). The CDR3 has 14 residues. CDR1 MDHEN and CDR2 SYDVKM come from the germline V gene. Trimming removed 3 bases from V and 4 bases from J, with 12 bases in between. For the CDR3, the DNA is TGTGCCAGCAGTTTTATTGGGGGTAGCTATGGCTACACCTTC. Protein: CASSFIGGSYGYTF.

The table lists this clonotype with many counts. The V call is TRBV10-3, the J call TRBJ1-6, with unresolved D. The CDR3 spans 13 residues. Per germline, CDR1 ENHRY and CDR2 SYGVKD. The V end lost 10 bases, the J end lost 6 bases, and 13 bases lay between the germline ends. CDR3 sequence (DNA): TGTGCCACTCTCCCCTCAATTAATTCACCCCTCCACTTT. Translated, it gives CATLPSINSPLHF.

The V call is TRBV19, the J call TRBJ2-7; D call uncertain. Germline lookup yields CDR1 LNHDA and CDR2 SQIVND (reference sequence). The CDR3 is made up of 15 amino acids. V lost 5 bases and J 0 bases, leaving 14 bases between the germline ends. The CDR3 loop reads CASSFIGSSSYEQYF. The DNA for the CDR3 is TGTGCCAGTAGTTTCATCGGTTCGAGCTCCTACGAGCAGTACTTC.

In this sample, this clonotype turned up a few times. The chain joins TRBV15 to TRBJ1-3; D remains ambiguous. From germline, CDR1 is LNHNV and CDR2 YYDKDF (reference sequence). V lost 9 bases and J 4 bases, leaving 16 bases between the germline ends. The CDR3 loop spans 14 amino acids. CDR3 protein: CATRNRGGGNTIYF. DNA for the CDR3: TGTGCCACTAGGAACCGCGGTGGGGGAAACACCATATATTTT.

The sample holds many counts of this clonotype. The gene calls are TRBV6-1 and TRBJ2-1; 7 bases line up with TRBD2. The V and J ends lost 1 base and 0 bases, in that order; junction bases with no gene match: 6. The CDR3 spans 17 residues. Germline lookup yields CDR1 MNHNS and CDR2 SASEGT. The CDR3 DNA is TGTGCCAGCAGTGAAGAGAGCGGCGGGAGCTCCTACAATGAGCAGTTCTTC. It encodes CASSEESGGSSYNEQFF.

This clonotype was seen more than once but under ten times. This chain uses TRBV5-6 with TRBJ1-6; D perhaps matches TRBD1 (5 bases). Germline CDR1 reads SGHDT; CDR2 reads YYEEEE. V was cut by 0 bases and J by 9 bases, with 13 bases left in between. The CDR3 is 15 residues long. CDR3 DNA: TGTGCCAGCAGCTTGGGGACATTTTTCGGTTCACCCCTCCACTTT. Translating it yields CASSLGTFFGSPLHF.

This rearrangement joins TRBV14 to TRBJ2-1; 14 bases match TRBD2. CDR1 is SGHDN and CDR2 is FVKESK in the germline V gene. The CDR3 extends over 18 amino acids. The J segment lost 10 bases and the V segment lost 4 bases, leaving 15 bases of the junction unmatched. The CDR3 is CASSRTLTGLAGENEQFF. The CDR3 nucleotides read TGTGCCAGCAGCCGAACCCTAACGGGACTAGCGGGAGAGAACGAGCAGTTCTTC.

The table lists this clonotype with many counts. This rearrangement joins TRBV6-1 to TRBJ2-7, with 9 bases matching TRBD2. V gave up 6 bases and J gave up 2 bases; unmatched junction bases: 8. The length of the CDR3 is 15 residues. Germline V gives CDR1 MNHNS, CDR2 SASEGT. In DNA, the CDR3 is TGTGCCAGCAGCACGACTAGCGGCTTACCCTACGAGCAGTACTTC. It specifies CASSTTSGLPYEQYF.

The sample holds a few counts of this clonotype. V is TRBV9 and J is TRBJ2-5; 8 bases fit TRBD1. This CDR3 contains 14 residues. Trimming cost V 4 bases and J 3 bases; bases outside gene matches: 5. Germline-derived CDR1 and CDR2 are SGDLS and YYNGEE. Written as DNA, the CDR3 is TGTGCCAGCAGCCCAGGGGGCCGTAAAGAGACCCAGTACTTC. Its protein is CASSPGGRKETQYF.

This clonotype was counted many times. The rearrangement links TRBV20-1 to TRBJ1-5; TRBD1 might be the D (6 bases). The CDR3 spans 16 residues. In germline, CDR1 is DFQATT, CDR2 SNEGSKA (reference sequence). The V and J ends lost 2 bases and 2 bases respectively, with 16 bases between them. CDR3 loop: CSARPPWDIGNQPQHF. The DNA for the CDR3 is TGCAGTGCTAGACCACCCTGGGACATTGGCAATCAGCCCCAGCATTTT.

This clonotype was recorded many times. The chain recombines TRBV20-1 with TRBJ2-3, with 10 bases that match TRBD2. This CDR3 spans 15 amino acids. In germline, CDR1 is DFQATT, CDR2 SNEGSKA (reference sequence). The junction had 9 bases not matched to a gene; V was cut back by 6 bases and J by 3 bases. The CDR3 bases are TGCAGTGCCCAGACCGGGACTAGCGAGACAGATACGCAGTATTTT. Amino acids: CSAQTGTSETDTQYF.